A single sample gave rise to the 27 T cell receptor beta chains below, sequenced in a study of blood T cell repertoires in COVID-19. Repertoires were generated with immunoSEQ multiplex PCR, while TCRdb's copy carries only in-frame clones and drops some. The sample has about 81,000 clones, approximately 85% seen once. The sample comprised peripheral blood. The receptors originated from a human donor in a cohort sampled during active COVID-19.

The chain is built from TRBV28 and TRBJ2-1; weak D call: TRBD2 (6 bases). Germline V gives CDR1 MDHEN, CDR2 SYDVKM. The V gene lost 3 bases and the J gene lost 3 bases, with 9 bases spanning the gap. This CDR3 is 14 amino acids long. DNA for the CDR3: TGTGCCAGCAGTTTTGGGGGACTCTACAATGAGCAGTTCTTC. Its translation: CASSFGGLYNEQFF.

The chain employs TRBV20-1 and TRBJ2-1, with TRBD2 matching 8 bases. The CDR3 sequence is 11 residues long. Germline loops: CDR1 DFQATT, CDR2 SNEGSKA (reference sequence). With 7 bases clipped from V and 9 bases from J, the junction kept 5 bases outside the gene matches. The CDR3 DNA reads as TGCAGTGGAGGAGCGGGAGTTGAGCAGTTCTTC. The encoded protein is CSGGAGVEQFF.

Within the sample, this clone is large. Other DNA sequences of this sample code for an identical CDR3. The chain employs TRBV5-4 and TRBJ1-2, with TRBD1 as a possible D gene (6 bases). The CDR3 totals 13 residues. V was trimmed by 1 base and J by 4 bases, leaving 8 bases between them. Germline V gene data show CDR1 as SGHNT and CDR2 as YYREEE (reference sequence). The CDR3 region is CASSLSQGYGYTF. CDR3 in DNA: TGTGCCAGCAGCTTGTCACAGGGCTATGGCTACACCTTC.

The chain carries TRBV7-9 and TRBJ2-1, with 8 bases fitting TRBD2. CDR1 SEHNR and CDR2 FQNEAQ come from the germline V gene (reference sequence). The CDR3 runs 17 residues. V trimming: 2 bases; J trimming: 4 bases; junction bases outside the gene matches: 10. The CDR3 sequence is CASSLIIGGRNYNEQFF. The CDR3 bases are TGTGCCAGCAGCTTAATTATCGGCGGGAGGAATTACAATGAGCAGTTCTTC.

The chain uses TRBV12-3 or TRBV12-4 and TRBJ1-2; no firm D call. Trimming pared 2 bases from V and 8 bases from J, leaving 9 bases between. The CDR3 has 12 residues. CDR3 nucleotides: TGTGCCAGCAGTTTATGGCCGGAGGGCTACACCTTC. Translating gives CASSLWPEGYTF.

This clone was recorded only once. The chain links TRBV5-1 to TRBJ1-1; D perhaps matches TRBD1 (5 bases). The germline V and J ends were trimmed by 4 bases and 6 bases, with 22 bases remaining between them. Germline V gene lookup returns CDR1 SGHRS and CDR2 YFSETQ. The CDR3 is made up of 16 amino acids. The CDR3 DNA is TGCGCCAGCAGCCTGAACCCGACAGCGGGGACTCCTGAAGCTTTCTTT. As protein: CASSLNPTAGTPEAFF.

The CDR3 nucleotides are TGTGCCAGCAGCTCACGGAGGCCCGAATCCTACGAGCAGTACTTC. Its translation is CASSSRRPESYEQYF. The rearrangement joins TRBV7-9 to TRBJ2-7; tentative D call: TRBD2 (5 bases). The CDR3 spans 15 residues. Trimming removed 4 bases at V and 1 base at J, with 14 bases between. Per the germline V gene, CDR1 is SEHNR and CDR2 is FQNEAQ (reference sequence).

The chain combines TRBV7-9 with TRBJ1-2; 9 bases map to TRBD1. V trimming: 4 bases; J trimming: 5 bases; junction bases outside the gene matches: 8. Germline lookup yields CDR1 SEHNR and CDR2 FQNEAQ (reference sequence). The CDR3 contains 15 residues. CDR3 in amino acids: CASSYNGDRVYGYTF. As DNA, the CDR3 is TGTGCCAGCAGCTATAACGGGGACAGGGTTTATGGCTACACCTTC.

This clone was detected many times. The chain has TRBV25-1 and TRBJ1-5; no definite D call. The CDR3 sequence is 17 residues long. Trimming removed 0 bases from V and 5 bases from J, with 17 bases in between. Germline V gives CDR1 MGHDK, CDR2 SYGVNS. CDR3 amino acids: CASSEYKPDTPYQPQHF. Written as DNA, the CDR3 is TGTGCCAGCAGTGAATATAAGCCCGACACTCCTTATCAGCCCCAGCATTTT. Using reference TRBV25-1 and TRBJ1-5 for the parts outside the CDR3, the full variable domain is EADIYQTPRYLVIGTGKKITLECSQTMGHDKMYWYQQDPGMELHLIHYSYGVNSTEKGDLSSESTVSRIRTEHFPLTLESARPSHTSQYLCASSEYKPDTPYQPQHFGDGTRLSIL.

In nucleotides, the CDR3 is TGTGCCAGCAGCTTAGGACAGATCGAGACCGGGGAGCTGTTTTTT. Translation: CASSLGQIETGELFF. The chain recombines TRBV7-2 with TRBJ2-2; a possible D gene is TRBD1 (5 bases). CDR1 and CDR2 from the germline V gene are SGHTA and FQGNSA. Trimming shortened V by 1 base and J by 5 bases, and 11 bases separated the two germline ends. The CDR3 totals 15 residues. Full variable domain (remainder filled in from reference TRBV7-2 and TRBJ2-2): GAGVSQSPSNKVTEKGKDVELRCDPISGHTALYWYRQSLGQGLEFLIYFQGNSAPDKSGLPSDRFSAERTGGSVSTLTIQRTQQEDSAVYLCASSLGQIETGELFFGEGSRLTVL.

The V and J genes are TRBV5-4 and TRBJ2-5, with 10 bases identical to TRBD1. Trimming took 0 bases from V and 2 from J; bases not matched to a gene: 4. From germline, CDR1 is SGHNT and CDR2 YYREEE (reference sequence). This CDR3 comprises 16 residues. The CDR3 region is CASSLAKGQGQETQYF. CDR3 DNA: TGTGCCAGCAGCTTGGCCAAGGGACAGGGGCAAGAGACCCAGTACTTC.

The chain joins TRBV29-1 to TRBJ1-2; unclear D gene. V dropped 1 base and J dropped 4 bases, with 10 bases sitting between them. The V gene's germline CDR1 is SQVTM and CDR2 ANQGSEA. The length of the CDR3 is 13 residues. The CDR3 region has the DNA TGCAGCGTTGAAGTGGAGGGTACCTATGGCTACACCTTC. Translating it yields CSVEVEGTYGYTF.

The chain links TRBV6-5 to TRBJ1-1; 7 positions agree with TRBD1. Trimming at V came to 4 bases and at J to 0 bases, leaving 2 bases not matched to a gene. The CDR3 totals 14 residues. CDR1 and CDR2 from the germline V gene are MNHEY and SVGAGI. CDR3 in amino acids: CASSSGQMNTEAFF. CDR3 DNA sequence: TGTGCCAGCAGTTCGGGACAGATGAACACTGAAGCTTTCTTT.

Only one count was recorded for this clone. The chain has TRBV30 and TRBJ2-7; 8 bases are a match to TRBD1. Germline V gives CDR1 GTSNPN, CDR2 SVGIG (reference sequence). After removal of 0 bases from V and 5 bases from J, the junction contained 15 bases not matched to a gene. The CDR3 contains 17 residues. CDR3 sequence (DNA): TGTGCCTGGAGTGTACTCGGGGACAGGAGGCTAGGACACGAGCAGTACTTC. Its translation: CAWSVLGDRRLGHEQYF.

The rearrangement links TRBV7-9 to TRBJ1-1; 7 bases map to TRBD1. The V and J ends lost 5 bases and 5 bases, in that order; junction bases with no gene match: 17. Germline V CDR1 and CDR2: SEHNR, FQNEAQ (reference sequence). The CDR3 extends over 17 amino acids. The DNA for the CDR3 is TGTGCCAGCAGCCTGGGGACAGTCGGAGTGGTGAGAACTGAAGCTTTCTTT. It codes for CASSLGTVGVVRTEAFF.

The chain recombines TRBV14 with TRBJ2-7; D not resolved. From germline, CDR1 is SGHDN and CDR2 FVKESK. V lost 0 bases and J lost 4, with 4 bases in between. This CDR3 has 12 amino acids. In DNA, the CDR3 is TGTGCCAGCAGCCAAGACAGGTACGAGCAGTACTTC. It encodes CASSQDRYEQYF.

This clone was observed once. The chain employs TRBV28 and TRBJ2-2; TRBD2 might be the D (5 bases). This CDR3 has 13 residues. V lost 3 bases and J lost 5, with 7 bases in between. Germline values: CDR1 MDHEN, CDR2 SYDVKM. CDR3 sequence reads: CASSFPGTGELFF. CDR3 bases: TGTGCCAGCAGTTTTCCGGGGACCGGGGAGCTGTTTTTT.

The J gene is TRBJ2-3, the V gene TRBV29-1; 7 nucleotides match TRBD1. Per the germline V gene, CDR1 is SQVTM and CDR2 is ANQGSEA. The CDR3 contains 11 residues. The trim removed 8 bases at V and 4 bases at J, leaving 3 bases unmatched. CDR3 sequence: CSTGVPDTQYF. DNA for the CDR3: TGCAGCACAGGGGTTCCAGATACGCAGTATTTT.

The genes are TRBV6-5 and TRBJ2-7; 8 bases agree with TRBD1. Germline-derived CDR1 and CDR2 are MNHEY and SVGAGI. This CDR3 contains 15 residues. V was clipped by 0 bases and J by 7 bases; unmatched bases: 8. Here the CDR3 DNA reads TGTGCCAGCAGTTACTCAGGCAGGGGGCTTGGAGAGCAGTACTTC. Its translation is CASSYSGRGLGEQYF.

The gene calls are TRBV6-2 or TRBV6-3 and TRBJ1-5, with D unclear. The CDR3 is made up of 17 amino acids. CDR1 is MNHEY and CDR2 is SVGEGT in the germline V gene. The V and J ends lost 4 bases and 4 bases respectively, with 20 bases between them. The chain's CDR3 is CASSLGGSSLRNQPQHF. DNA of the CDR3: TGTGCCAGCAGTTTAGGCGGCTCGAGCCTGCGGAATCAGCCCCAGCATTTT.

The V gene is TRBV6-2 or TRBV6-3, the J gene TRBJ2-6, with unresolved D. There are 19 residues in the CDR3. Germline V gene sequence: CDR1 MNHEY, CDR2 SVGEGT. V lost 2 bases and J 2 bases, leaving 19 bases between the germline ends. The CDR3 nucleotides read TGTGCCAGCAGTTACAACTATTATGGTGGCGGCACTGGGGCCAACGTCCTGACTTTC. Translating it yields CASSYNYYGGGTGANVLTF.

The CDR3 sequence: CASSVSLTGELFF. In nucleotides, the CDR3 is TGTGCCAGCAGCGTTTCCTTGACCGGGGAGCTGTTTTTT. The chain uses TRBV6-4 and TRBJ2-2; D uncertain. V was pared by 6 bases and J by 5 bases, with 10 bases between. This CDR3 region has 13 residues. The germline gives CDR1 MRHNA, CDR2 SNTAGT.

The chain links TRBV30 to TRBJ1-1; D gene ambiguous. CDR1 is GTSNPN, CDR2 SVGIG, per germline (reference sequence). This CDR3 has 14 amino acids. Trimming stripped 5 bases from V and 6 bases from J, with 19 bases between. The chain's CDR3 is CAWYPGQASAEAFF. DNA of the CDR3: TGTGCCTGGTATCCGGGTCAGGCTAGCGCTGAAGCTTTCTTT. Complete variable domain (other parts from reference TRBV30 and TRBJ1-1): SQTIHQWPATLVQPVGSPLSLECTVEGTSNPNLYWYRQAAGRGLQLLFYSVGIGQISSEVPQNLSASRPQDRQFILSSKKLLLSDSGFYLCAWYPGQASAEAFFGQGTRLTVV.

The V call is TRBV7-8, the J call TRBJ1-2; D uncertain. CDR1 is SGHVS, CDR2 FQNEAQ, per germline. Trimming took off 2 bases at V and 3 bases at J, with 7 bases between the two ends. CDR3 size: 13 residues. This CDR3 reads CASSLTGDYGYTF. For the CDR3, the DNA is TGTGCCAGCAGCTTAACCGGTGACTATGGCTACACCTTC.

J is TRBJ2-1 and V is TRBV11-2; 8 bases fit TRBD1. The CDR3 covers 16 residues. V gave up 5 bases and J gave up 13 bases; unmatched junction bases: 19. The germline V gene encodes CDR1 SGHAT and CDR2 FQNNGV. CDR3 in amino acids: CASSDAKGTGSRLQFF. The CDR3 DNA sequence: TGTGCCAGCAGCGACGCGAAGGGGACAGGATCCCGCTTACAGTTCTTC.

The sample holds one count of this clone. The V and J genes are TRBV30 and TRBJ1-2; tentative D call: TRBD1 (6 bases). This CDR3 has 13 residues. V lost 0 bases and J lost 8, with 13 bases in between. The germline V gene encodes CDR1 GTSNPN and CDR2 SVGIG (reference sequence). The CDR3 DNA reads TGTGCCTGGAGTGTGGGGGGAGGGGGGGGCTACACCTTC. It yields the protein CAWSVGGGGGYTF.

The chain joins TRBV29-1 to TRBJ2-1; possible D gene TRBD2, 7 bases. Looked up from germline, CDR1 is SQVTM and CDR2 is ANQGSEA. The length of the CDR3 is 19 residues. With 0 bases removed from V and 0 bases from J, the gap between germline ends came to 21 bases. The CDR3 nucleotides are TGCAGCGTTGAAGATGTGGGGGGGGCTCAATACAACTCCTACAATGAGCAGTTCTTC. This codes for CSVEDVGGAQYNSYNEQFF.